These 31 T cell receptor beta chains originate from one sample sequenced in a study of shared clonotypes between healthy human individuals. Assay: immunoSEQ multiplex PCR; the TCRdb copy retains only in-frame clones and omits some. The table has about 2 million clones, less than 95% seen once. Naive CD8 cells lacked CD45RO, underwent positive selection for CCR7 and left out terminally differentiated effector memory CD45RA+ cells. The sample taken for sequencing was naive CD8+ T cells sorted from blood. All receptors derive from a man between 18 and 35 years old in good health.

The chain carries TRBV6-5 and TRBJ2-7; 8 positions match TRBD1. The V gene end was trimmed by 6 bases and the J gene end by 6 bases; junction bases not matched to a gene: 4. Germline CDR1 and CDR2: MNHEY and SVGAGI. CDR3 length equals 12 residues. The CDR3 region is CASRQGAGEQYF. The CDR3 nucleotides read TGTGCCAGCAGGCAGGGGGCCGGCGAGCAGTACTTC.

The rearrangement links TRBV6-1 to TRBJ2-2, with TRBD1 identical over 7 bases. Germline trimming cut 8 bases from V and 6 bases from J; bases unmatched to any gene: 6. The CDR3 is 13 amino acids. In germline, CDR1 is MNHNS, CDR2 SASEGT. The CDR3 DNA reads as TGTGCCAGCCACGGGACAGATTCCGGGGAGCTGTTTTTT. Its protein product is CASHGTDSGELFF.

The chain recombines TRBV10-2 with TRBJ2-7; D unresolved. CDR3 length: 12 residues. Trimming removed 8 bases at V and 3 bases at J, with 11 bases between. Germline CDR1 reads WSHSY; CDR2 reads SAAADI. CDR3 sequence: CASHGANYEQYF. The CDR3, as DNA: TGCGCCAGCCACGGAGCGAACTACGAGCAGTACTTC.

The chain is built from TRBV5-4 and TRBJ1-2; 8 nucleotides match TRBD1. V was pared by 6 bases and J by 1 base, with 5 bases of the junction left unmatched. From germline, CDR1 is SGHNT and CDR2 YYREEE (reference sequence). CDR3 size: 14 residues. The CDR3 loop is CASTSGGDNYGYTF. The CDR3 coding sequence is TGTGCCAGCACCTCAGGGGGCGATAACTATGGCTACACCTTC.

The J gene is TRBJ2-7, the V gene TRBV23-1; 9 bases are shared with TRBD1. TRBV23-1 is noted as an ORF with a role that remains uncertain. The ends lost 6 bases at V and 6 bases at J; junction bases unmatched: 12. The length of the CDR3 is 15 residues. CDR3: CASSRGMGQGVEQYF. The CDR3, as DNA: TGCGCCAGCAGCCGGGGAATGGGACAGGGTGTCGAGCAGTACTTC.

The chain joins TRBV27 to TRBJ2-7; TRBD2 is a possible D gene (6 bases). Germline V CDR1 and CDR2: MNHEY, SMNVEV (reference sequence). The V end lost 2 bases, the J end lost 3 bases, and 8 bases lay between the germline ends. There are 13 residues in the CDR3. CDR3 amino acids: CASSLGDFYEQYF. CDR3 nucleotides: TGTGCCAGCAGTTTAGGGGACTTCTACGAGCAGTACTTC.

The chain links TRBV7-2 to TRBJ2-5, with D possibly matching TRBD2 (6 bases). V was trimmed by 5 bases and J by 2 bases, leaving 15 bases between them. CDR1 is SGHTA, CDR2 FQGNSA, per germline. This CDR3 comprises 15 residues. CDR3 protein: CASSPLRGTQETQYF. DNA of the CDR3: TGTGCCAGCAGCCCGTTGCGGGGAACTCAAGAGACCCAGTACTTC. Using reference TRBV7-2 and TRBJ2-5 for the parts outside the CDR3, the full variable domain is GAGVSQSPSNKVTEKGKDVELRCDPISGHTALYWYRQSLGQGLEFLIYFQGNSAPDKSGLPSDRFSAERTGGSVSTLTIQRTQQEDSAVYLCASSPLRGTQETQYFGPGTRLLVL.

This chain links TRBV19 with TRBJ2-1; D is ambiguous. Germline loops: CDR1 LNHDA, CDR2 SQIVND (reference sequence). The length of the CDR3 is 14 residues. V dropped 5 bases and J dropped 0 bases, with 8 bases sitting between them. CDR3 sequence (DNA): TGTGCCAGTAGTTACAGAGTCTCCTACAATGAGCAGTTCTTC. Its protein product is CASSYRVSYNEQFF.

The J gene is TRBJ1-3, the V gene TRBV10-3, with 7 bases that match TRBD1. Germline-derived CDR1 and CDR2 are ENHRY and SYGVKD. The CDR3 is 14 residues long. Trimming took 7 bases from V and 2 from J; bases not matched to a gene: 5. The CDR3 DNA sequence: TGTGCCATCAATACAGGGGAAGCTGGAAACACCATATATTTT. It translates to CAINTGEAGNTIYF.

Remarks on this clone: The sample contains more than one DNA sequence encoding this CDR3. In DNA, the CDR3 is TGCGCCAGCAGCCAGGTCGTGCAGGGCGACTATGGCTACACCTTC. Translated: CASSQVVQGDYGYTF. The V gene is TRBV4-1, the J gene TRBJ1-2, with D perhaps matching TRBD1 (5 bases). Deletions cut 3 bases from V and 3 bases from J, with 14 bases between. This CDR3 has 15 residues. The germline V gene encodes CDR1 MGHRA and CDR2 YSYEKL.

The chain links TRBV5-1 to TRBJ2-1; 13 bases match TRBD2. Germline CDR1 SGHRS, CDR2 YFSETQ. V lost 3 bases, J lost 7 bases, and 7 bases stayed unmatched. There are 16 residues in the CDR3. CDR3 nucleotides: TGCGCCAGCAGCTCCGGACTAGCGGGAGAGGGGAATGAGCAGTTCTTC. This codes for CASSSGLAGEGNEQFF.

V gene TRBV5-1 combines with J gene TRBJ2-7, with 7 bases lining up with TRBD1. Trimming at V came to 0 bases and at J to 3 bases, leaving 9 bases not matched to a gene. CDR3 length equals 16 residues. Germline CDR1 is SGHRS and CDR2 is YFSETQ. The CDR3 loop is CASSLGGSTGIYEQYF. The DNA of the CDR3 is TGCGCCAGCAGCTTGGGGGGATCGACAGGGATCTACGAGCAGTACTTC.

This chain connects TRBV27 to TRBJ2-7, with TRBD2 matching 7 bases. Germline CDR1 and CDR2: MNHEY and SMNVEV (reference sequence). The CDR3 is 15 residues long. Trimming took 5 bases from V and 0 from J; bases not matched to a gene: 7. For the CDR3, the DNA is TGTGCCAGCAGTCCCGGGACTACACACTCCTACGAGCAGTACTTC. It codes for CASSPGTTHSYEQYF.

The chain employs TRBV30 and TRBJ2-1; 9 positions agree with TRBD2. With V trimmed by 4 bases and J by 15 bases, 7 bases remained unmatched. Germline CDR1 reads GTSNPN; CDR2 reads SVGIG (reference sequence). The CDR3 runs to 11 residues. CDR3 sequence (DNA): TGTGCCTGGACCAATCCGGGACTAGCGTTCTTC. Translated, it gives CAWTNPGLAFF.

The chain links TRBV6-1 to TRBJ1-5, with TRBD1 as a possible D gene (6 bases). The CDR3 covers 16 residues. Trimming left V 3 bases short and J 1 base short, with 13 bases between. Germline CDR1 and CDR2: MNHNS and SASEGT. The chain's CDR3 is CASSDQQGFSNQPQHF. The CDR3 region has the DNA TGTGCCAGCAGTGACCAACAGGGTTTCAGCAATCAGCCCCAGCATTTT.

The gene calls are TRBV7-9 and TRBJ1-5; 11 bases fit TRBD1. Unmatched junction bases numbered 4, after V lost 5 bases and J lost 7 bases. Germline-derived CDR1 and CDR2 are SEHNR and FQNEAQ (reference sequence). The length of the CDR3 is 14 residues. The CDR3 sequence: CASSPGQGAQPQHF. In DNA form, the CDR3 reads TGTGCCAGCAGCCCCGGACAGGGGGCCCAGCCCCAGCATTTT.

The V call is TRBV7-2, the J call TRBJ1-2, with D possibly being TRBD1 (6 bases). Germline values: CDR1 SGHTA, CDR2 FQGNSA. This CDR3 is built from 15 residues. Trimming cost V 1 base and J 4 bases, with 13 bases left between them. The CDR3 region has the DNA TGTGCCAGCAGCTTAGGTGTACAGGGTACCTATGGCTACACCTTC. Protein sequence: CASSLGVQGTYGYTF.

This clone was counted once. The chain has TRBV28 and TRBJ2-7; a possible D gene is TRBD1 (5 bases). The germline gives CDR1 MDHEN, CDR2 SYDVKM. V lost 5 bases, J lost 6 bases, and 14 bases lay in between. This CDR3 has 13 amino acids. The CDR3 spells CASSPNVGLEQYF. In DNA form, the CDR3 reads TGTGCCAGCAGTCCCAATGTGGGGCTCGAGCAGTACTTC.

This chain uses TRBV4-1 with TRBJ1-1; unclear D gene. Germline values: CDR1 MGHRA, CDR2 YSYEKL. The CDR3 covers 14 residues. Trimming took off 4 bases at V and 2 bases at J, with 11 bases between the two ends. CDR3 in amino acids: CASSPRQVNTEAFF. CDR3 in DNA: TGCGCCAGCAGCCCCCGCCAGGTCAACACTGAAGCTTTCTTT.

CDR3 bases: TGTGCCAGCAGTTTATCGGGGGGGTGGAGTACAGATACGCAGTATTTT. This gives the protein CASSLSGGWSTDTQYF. J is TRBJ2-3 and V is TRBV27; 7 bases align to TRBD2. The trim removed 0 bases at V and 3 bases at J, leaving 6 bases unmatched. Germline lookup yields CDR1 MNHEY and CDR2 SMNVEV (reference sequence). This CDR3 region has 16 residues.

DNA of the CDR3: TGCGCCAGCAGTCCAACTTTCGAGGGAGCCAAAAACATTCAGTACTTC. This sequence encodes CASSPTFEGAKNIQYF. The genes are TRBV10-2 and TRBJ2-4; TRBD2 might be the D (5 bases). V was cut by 5 bases and J by 0 bases, with 14 bases left in between. The CDR3 extends over 16 amino acids. Germline V gene lookup returns CDR1 WSHSY and CDR2 SAAADI.

V is TRBV27 and J is TRBJ2-7, with D perhaps TRBD1 or TRBD2 (6 bases each). In germline, CDR1 is MNHEY, CDR2 SMNVEV (reference sequence). Between the trimmed V and J ends, which lost 7 bases and 3 bases, there was a span of 16 bases. The CDR3 is 14 residues long. CDR3 DNA sequence: TGTGCCAGCACCCCCGGGGGCGCGGGCTACGAGCAGTACTTC. This sequence encodes CASTPGGAGYEQYF.

In its sample, this clone was seen once. The sample holds other DNA sequences that translate to the same CDR3. The chain is built from TRBV6-5 and TRBJ2-7; TRBD1 might be the D (5 bases). This CDR3 is 12 amino acids long. V lost 4 bases to trimming and J lost 3 bases, with 7 bases between them. From germline, CDR1 is MNHEY and CDR2 SVGAGI. CDR3 sequence: CASSSDSYEQYF. The CDR3 region has the DNA TGTGCCAGCAGTTCAGACAGCTACGAGCAGTACTTC.

The V and J genes are TRBV6-5 and TRBJ2-7, with D unclear. The CDR3 totals 13 residues. The germline CDR1 and CDR2 sequences are MNHEY and SVGAGI. V lost 1 base and J 6 bases, leaving 10 bases between the germline ends. The CDR3 loop is CASSYFVGSEQYF. The CDR3 coding sequence is TGTGCCAGCAGTTACTTTGTCGGGTCCGAGCAGTACTTC.

V usage is TRBV19 and J usage is TRBJ2-7; no firm D call. The CDR3 is 14 amino acids. The germline CDR1 and CDR2 sequences are LNHDA and SQIVND (reference sequence). The V end was cut by 3 bases, the J end by 0 bases, with 9 bases between. The CDR3 is CASSIEESSYEQYF. For the CDR3, the DNA is TGTGCCAGTAGTATCGAGGAAAGCTCCTACGAGCAGTACTTC.

This clone was picked up one time. Other DNA sequences in the sample encode the same CDR3. The chain combines TRBV29-1 with TRBJ2-7; 12 bases agree with TRBD1. The CDR3 has 14 residues. V dropped 4 bases and J dropped 3; count of bases not matched to a gene: 4. The germline V gene encodes CDR1 SQVTM and CDR2 ANQGSEA. CDR3 in amino acids: CSVVGTGGGYEQYF. The CDR3 region has the DNA TGCAGCGTTGTAGGGACAGGGGGCGGCTACGAGCAGTACTTC.

The V call is TRBV2, the J call TRBJ1-6, with 7 nucleotides matching TRBD1. The J segment lost 6 bases and the V segment lost 5 bases, leaving 10 bases of the junction unmatched. The length of the CDR3 is 16 residues. From germline, CDR1 is SNHLY and CDR2 FYNNEI. The CDR3 reads CASSFSRDSPNSPLHF. In DNA, the CDR3 is TGTGCCAGCAGTTTCTCCCGGGACAGCCCTAATTCACCCCTCCACTTT.

CDR3 sequence: CASSLTSDSYEQYF. The CDR3 DNA is TGTGCCAGCTCACTCACTAGCGACTCCTACGAGCAGTACTTC. This chain uses TRBV18 with TRBJ2-7; TRBD2 agrees at 7 bases. From germline, CDR1 is KGHSH and CDR2 LQKENI. V dropped 4 bases and J dropped 0; count of bases not matched to a gene: 3. CDR3 size: 14 residues.

The chain recombines TRBV2 with TRBJ2-5; 11 bases map to TRBD2. Germline-derived CDR1 and CDR2 are SNHLY and FYNNEI. Germline trimming cut 4 bases from V and 1 base from J; bases unmatched to any gene: 5. CDR3 length equals 16 residues. The CDR3 reads CASSGGLAEPQETQYF. The CDR3, as DNA: TGTGCCAGCAGTGGGGGACTAGCGGAGCCCCAAGAGACCCAGTACTTC.

The chain recombines TRBV30 with TRBJ1-4, with D possibly matching TRBD1 (5 bases). The CDR3 runs 16 residues. Germline-derived CDR1 and CDR2 are GTSNPN and SVGIG (reference sequence). V was shortened by 5 bases and J by 3 bases, with 19 bases between the two germline ends. CDR3 in DNA: TGTGCCTGGGTCCCCTCCCCGGGGCTCTCTAATGAAAAACTGTTTTTT. Translation: CAWVPSPGLSNEKLFF.

V and J are TRBV30 and TRBJ1-5; TRBD1 might be the D (6 bases). The V gene lost 0 bases and the J gene lost 11 bases, with 17 bases spanning the gap. The germline V gene encodes CDR1 GTSNPN and CDR2 SVGIG (reference sequence). This CDR3 spans 14 amino acids. The DNA of the CDR3 is TGTGCCTGGAGTGTCGTGACAGGACCCAGGACCCAGCATTTT. It encodes CAWSVVTGPRTQHF.